A single TCR beta chain is shown here with its context. One entry per CDR3 protein, called by TCRdb with MiXCR from the RT-PCR reads. This sample carries 920,000 or so distinct CDR3 sequences, roughly 18% of them seen once, and the ten largest clones take 5% to 6.5%. There are 14 residues in the CDR3. Trimming took 5 bases from V and 5 from J, leaving 18 bases between them. CDR1 DFQATT and CDR2 SNEGSKA come from the germline V gene (reference sequence). This record belongs to a study of patients and donors after allogeneic stem cell transplantation. This receptor was identified in a human donor who was either an allogeneic HSCT recipient or a stem cell or donor lymphocyte infusion donor (not recorded which). It is not recorded whose cells these are; they may come from a transplant donor. Input material: blood, either unsorted or a sorted T cell fraction (not recorded which). The chain couples TRBV20-1 to TRBJ1-1, with a tentative D call TRBD1 (6 bases). CDR3 nucleotide sequence: TGCAGTGCTGGGGGCCCCGAGGGGGGGACTGAAGCTTTCTTT. It is translated as CSAGGPEGGTEAFF.